This record covers a single T cell receptor beta chain. The repertoire was sequenced with immunoSEQ multiplex PCR; TCRdb's copy has only in-frame clones and lacks some. The sample lists roughly 70,000 clones; roughly 80% were seen once. Germline assignment: CDR1 LGHDT and CDR2 YNNKEL (reference sequence). V was trimmed by 0 bases and J by 2 bases, leaving 8 bases between them. The CDR3 sequence is 15 residues long. The data derive from a study of blood T cell repertoires in COVID-19. In the study overall: T cells, B-cell-depleted T cells, or PBMCs provided the cDNA or gDNA that served as material.

The sample comprised peripheral blood. This TCR derives from a man aged 55 to 70 with acute or convalescent COVID-19. This sequence joins TRBV3-1 (or the pseudogene TRBV3-2) and TRBJ2-1; possible D gene TRBD1, 5 bases. The CDR3 DNA reads TGTGCCAGCAGCCAAGATGCGACAGCCTACAATGAGCAGTTCTTC. It yields the protein CASSQDATAYNEQFF.